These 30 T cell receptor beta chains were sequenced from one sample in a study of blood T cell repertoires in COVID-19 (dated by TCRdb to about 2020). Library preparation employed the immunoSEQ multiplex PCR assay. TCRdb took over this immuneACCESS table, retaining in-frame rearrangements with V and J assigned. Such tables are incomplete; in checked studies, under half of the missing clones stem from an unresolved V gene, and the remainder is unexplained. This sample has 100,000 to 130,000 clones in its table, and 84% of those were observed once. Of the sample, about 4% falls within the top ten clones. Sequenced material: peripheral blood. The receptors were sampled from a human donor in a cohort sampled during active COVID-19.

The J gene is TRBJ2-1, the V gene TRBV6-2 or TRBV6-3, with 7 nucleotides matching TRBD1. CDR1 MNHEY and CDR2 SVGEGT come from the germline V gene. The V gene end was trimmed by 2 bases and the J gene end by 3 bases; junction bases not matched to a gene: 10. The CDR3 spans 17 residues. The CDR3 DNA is TGTGCCAGCAGTTACAACCGGGACAGACAGTTCTACAATGAGCAGTTCTTC. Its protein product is CASSYNRDRQFYNEQFF.

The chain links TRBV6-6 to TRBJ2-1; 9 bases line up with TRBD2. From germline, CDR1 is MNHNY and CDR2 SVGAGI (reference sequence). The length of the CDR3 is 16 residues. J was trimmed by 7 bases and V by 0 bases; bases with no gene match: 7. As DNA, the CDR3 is TGTGCCAGCAGTTACTCTAGCGGGAGTTCCCCGAATGAGCAGTTCTTC. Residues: CASSYSSGSSPNEQFF.

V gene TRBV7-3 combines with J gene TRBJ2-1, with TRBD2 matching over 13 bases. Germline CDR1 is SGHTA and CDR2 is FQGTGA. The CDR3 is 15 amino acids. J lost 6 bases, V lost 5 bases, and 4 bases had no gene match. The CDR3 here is CASSRTSGSSNEQFF. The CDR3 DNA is TGTGCCAGCAGCCGGACTAGCGGGAGCTCCAATGAGCAGTTCTTC. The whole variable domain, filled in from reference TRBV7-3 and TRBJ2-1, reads GAGVSQTPSNKVTEKGKYVELRCDPISGHTALYWYRQSLGQGPEFLIYFQGTGAADDSGLPNDRFFAVRPEGSVSTLKIQRTERGDSAVYLCASSRTSGSSNEQFFGPGTRLTVL.

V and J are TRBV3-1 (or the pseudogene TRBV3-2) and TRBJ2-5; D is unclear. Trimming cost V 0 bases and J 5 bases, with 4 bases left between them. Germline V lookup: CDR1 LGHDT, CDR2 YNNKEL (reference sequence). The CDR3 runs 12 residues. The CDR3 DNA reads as TGTGCCAGCAGCCAAGATCGGGAGACCCAGTACTTC. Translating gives CASSQDRETQYF.

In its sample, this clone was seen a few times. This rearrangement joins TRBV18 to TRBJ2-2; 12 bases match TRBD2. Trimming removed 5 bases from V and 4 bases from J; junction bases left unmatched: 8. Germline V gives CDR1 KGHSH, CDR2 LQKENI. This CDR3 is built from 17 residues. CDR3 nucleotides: TGTGCCAGCTCAGCCCTAGCGGGAGGGCCGGGCACCGGGGAGCTGTTTTTT. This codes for CASSALAGGPGTGELFF.

Here the CDR3 reads CASSLRVAGPDTQYF. In DNA form, the CDR3 reads TGTGCCAGCAGCCTCCGGGTAGCGGGACCAGATACGCAGTATTTT. The genes are TRBV7-2 and TRBJ2-3, with 8 bases identical to TRBD2. CDR1 and CDR2 from the germline V gene are SGHTA and FQGNSA. The CDR3 extends over 15 amino acids. V dropped 5 bases and J dropped 4; count of bases not matched to a gene: 8.

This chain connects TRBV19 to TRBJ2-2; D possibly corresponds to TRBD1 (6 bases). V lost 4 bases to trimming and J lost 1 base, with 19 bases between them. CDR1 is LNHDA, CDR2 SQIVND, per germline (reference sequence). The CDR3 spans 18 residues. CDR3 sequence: CASSTVHFQGMNTGELFF. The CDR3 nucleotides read TGTGCCAGTAGTACCGTACACTTTCAGGGGATGAACACCGGGGAGCTGTTTTTT.

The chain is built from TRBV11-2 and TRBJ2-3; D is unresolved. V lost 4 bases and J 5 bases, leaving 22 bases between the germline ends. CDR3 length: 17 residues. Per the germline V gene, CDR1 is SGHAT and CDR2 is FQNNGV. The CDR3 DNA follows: TGTGCCAGCAGCTCTTCCGGTGCCGCGGTGGAGTTAGATACGCAGTATTTT. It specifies CASSSSGAAVELDTQYF.

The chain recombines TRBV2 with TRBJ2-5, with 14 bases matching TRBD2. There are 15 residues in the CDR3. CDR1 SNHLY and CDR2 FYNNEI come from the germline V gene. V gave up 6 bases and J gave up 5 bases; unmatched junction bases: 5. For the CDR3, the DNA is TGTGCCAGCAGCGGACTAGCGGGAGGTCGCGAGACCCAGTACTTC. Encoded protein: CASSGLAGGRETQYF.

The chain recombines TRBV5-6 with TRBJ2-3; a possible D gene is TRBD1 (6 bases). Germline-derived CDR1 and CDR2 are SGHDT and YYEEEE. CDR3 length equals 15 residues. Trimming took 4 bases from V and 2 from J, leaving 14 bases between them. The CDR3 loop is CASSPRGQVTDTQYF. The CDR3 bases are TGTGCCAGCAGCCCTCGGGGACAAGTCACAGATACGCAGTATTTT.

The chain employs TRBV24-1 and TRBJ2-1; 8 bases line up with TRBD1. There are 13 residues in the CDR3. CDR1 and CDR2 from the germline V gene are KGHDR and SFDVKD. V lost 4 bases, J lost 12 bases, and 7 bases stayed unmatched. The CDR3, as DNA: TGTGCCACCAGTGAGACAGGGGAATCAGGGCAGTTCTTC. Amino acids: CATSETGESGQFF.

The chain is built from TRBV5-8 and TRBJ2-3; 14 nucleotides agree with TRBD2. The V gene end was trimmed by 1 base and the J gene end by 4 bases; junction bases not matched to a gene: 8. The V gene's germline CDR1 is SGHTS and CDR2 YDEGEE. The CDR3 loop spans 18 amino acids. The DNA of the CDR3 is TGTGCCAGCAGCTTGTCGGGACTAGCGGGAGTAGGGGCAGATACGCAGTATTTT. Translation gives CASSLSGLAGVGADTQYF.

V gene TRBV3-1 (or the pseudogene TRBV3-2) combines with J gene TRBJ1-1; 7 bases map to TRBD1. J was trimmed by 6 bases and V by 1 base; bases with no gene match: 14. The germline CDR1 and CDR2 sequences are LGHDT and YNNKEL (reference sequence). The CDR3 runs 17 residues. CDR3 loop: CASSQVDRARVRAEAFF. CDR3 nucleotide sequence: TGTGCCAGCAGCCAAGTCGACAGGGCGAGGGTAAGGGCTGAAGCTTTCTTT.

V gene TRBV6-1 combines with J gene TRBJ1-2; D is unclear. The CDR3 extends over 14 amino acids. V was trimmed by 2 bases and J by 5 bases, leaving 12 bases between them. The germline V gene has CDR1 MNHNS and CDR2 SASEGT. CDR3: CASSEPGPGYGYTF. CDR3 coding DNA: TGTGCCAGCAGTGAACCGGGCCCGGGGTATGGCTACACCTTC.

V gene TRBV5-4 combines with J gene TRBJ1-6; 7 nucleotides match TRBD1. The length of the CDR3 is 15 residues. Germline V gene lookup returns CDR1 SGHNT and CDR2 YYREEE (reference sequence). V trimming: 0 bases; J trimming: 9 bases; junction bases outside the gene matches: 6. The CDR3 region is CASSLVDQGGSPLHF. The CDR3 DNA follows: TGTGCCAGCAGCTTGGTTGATCAGGGGGGTTCACCCCTCCACTTT. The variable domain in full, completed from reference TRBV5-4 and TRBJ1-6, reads ETGVTQSPTHLIKTRGQQVTLRCSSQSGHNTVSWYQQALGQGPQFIFQYYREEENGRGNFPPRFSGLQFPNYSSELNVNALELDDSALYLCASSLVDQGGSPLHFGNGTRLTVT.

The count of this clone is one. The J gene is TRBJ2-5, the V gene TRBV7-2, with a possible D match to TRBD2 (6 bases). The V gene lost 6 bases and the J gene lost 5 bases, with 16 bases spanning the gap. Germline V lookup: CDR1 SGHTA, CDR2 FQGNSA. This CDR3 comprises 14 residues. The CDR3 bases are TGTGCCAGCAGACCCTCGGGGAGGTCCGAGACCCAGTACTTC. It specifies CASRPSGRSETQYF.

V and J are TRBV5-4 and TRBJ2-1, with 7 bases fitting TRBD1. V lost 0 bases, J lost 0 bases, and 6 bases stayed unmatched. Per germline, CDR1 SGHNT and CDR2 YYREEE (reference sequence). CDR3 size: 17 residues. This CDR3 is CASSLGRGLSSYNEQFF. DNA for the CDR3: TGTGCCAGCAGCTTGGGTAGGGGGCTAAGCTCCTACAATGAGCAGTTCTTC.

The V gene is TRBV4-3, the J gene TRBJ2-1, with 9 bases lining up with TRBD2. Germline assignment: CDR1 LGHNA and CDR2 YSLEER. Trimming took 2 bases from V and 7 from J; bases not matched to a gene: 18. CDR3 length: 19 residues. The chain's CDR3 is CASSQPPGLAGLRVNEQFF. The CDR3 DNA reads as TGCGCCAGCAGCCAACCGCCGGGGCTAGCGGGATTGCGGGTTAATGAGCAGTTCTTC.

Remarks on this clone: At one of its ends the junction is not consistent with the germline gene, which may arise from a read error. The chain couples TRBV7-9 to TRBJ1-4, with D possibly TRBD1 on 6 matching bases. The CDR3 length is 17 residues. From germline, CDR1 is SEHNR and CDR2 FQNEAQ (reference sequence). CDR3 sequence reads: CASSIATGSPGFGKLFF. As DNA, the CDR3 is TGTGCCAGCAGCATAGCGACAGGTTCGCCCGGGTTCGGAAAACTGTTTTTT. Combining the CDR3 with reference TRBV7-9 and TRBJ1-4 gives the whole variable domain DTGVSQNPRHKITKRGQNVTFRCDPISEHNRLYWYRQTLGQGPEFLTYFQNEAQLEKSRLLSDRFSAERPKGSFSTLEIQRTEQGDSAMYLCASSIATGSPGFGKLFFGSGTQLSVL.

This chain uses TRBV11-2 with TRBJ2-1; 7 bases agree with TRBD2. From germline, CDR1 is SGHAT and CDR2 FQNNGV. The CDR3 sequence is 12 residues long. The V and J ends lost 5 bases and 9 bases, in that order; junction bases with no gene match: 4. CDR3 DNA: TGTGCCAGCAGCCGACTAGCCGGTGAGCAGTTCTTC. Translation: CASSRLAGEQFF.

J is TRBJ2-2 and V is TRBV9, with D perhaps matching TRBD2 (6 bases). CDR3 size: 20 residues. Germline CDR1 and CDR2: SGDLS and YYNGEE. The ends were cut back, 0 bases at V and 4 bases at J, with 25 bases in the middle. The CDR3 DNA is TGTGCCAGCAGCGTAGATACAAGGAGCCGCGGAGGGTGGCCCACCGGGGAGCTGTTTTTT. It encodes CASSVDTRSRGGWPTGELFF.

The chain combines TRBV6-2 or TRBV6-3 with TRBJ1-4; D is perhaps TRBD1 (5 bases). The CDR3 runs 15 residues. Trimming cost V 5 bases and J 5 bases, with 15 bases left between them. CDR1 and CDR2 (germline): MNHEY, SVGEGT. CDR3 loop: CASSDQGAGNEKLFF. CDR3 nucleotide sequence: TGTGCCAGCAGTGACCAGGGTGCGGGGAATGAAAAACTGTTTTTT.

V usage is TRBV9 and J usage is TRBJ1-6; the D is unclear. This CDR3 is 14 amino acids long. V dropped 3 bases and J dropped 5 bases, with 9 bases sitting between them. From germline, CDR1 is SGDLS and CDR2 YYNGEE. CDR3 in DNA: TGTGCCAGCAGCGGTGCACAGAATAATTCACCCCTCCACTTT. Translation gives CASSGAQNNSPLHF. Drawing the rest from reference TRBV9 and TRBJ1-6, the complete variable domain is DSGVTQTPKHLITATGQRVTLRCSPRSGDLSVYWYQQSLDQGLQFLIQYYNGEERAKGNILERFSAQQFPDLHSELNLSSLELGDSALYFCASSGAQNNSPLHFGNGTRLTVT.

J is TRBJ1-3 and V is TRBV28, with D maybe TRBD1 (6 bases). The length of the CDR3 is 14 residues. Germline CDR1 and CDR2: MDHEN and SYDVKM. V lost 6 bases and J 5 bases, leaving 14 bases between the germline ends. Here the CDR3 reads CASRSGAPRNTIYF. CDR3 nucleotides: TGTGCCAGCAGGTCAGGGGCCCCCCGAAACACCATATATTTT. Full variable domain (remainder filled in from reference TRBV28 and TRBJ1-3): DVKVTQSSRYLVKRTGEKVFLECVQDMDHENMFWYRQDPGLGLRLIYFSYDVKMKEKGDIPEGYSVSREKKERFSLILESASTNQTSMYLCASRSGAPRNTIYFGEGSWLTVV.

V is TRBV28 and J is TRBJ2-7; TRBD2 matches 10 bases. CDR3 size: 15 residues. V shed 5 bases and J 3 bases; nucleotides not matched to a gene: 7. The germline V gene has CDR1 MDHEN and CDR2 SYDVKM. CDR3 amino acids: CASSETSGWDYEQYF. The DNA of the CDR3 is TGTGCCAGCAGTGAGACTAGCGGGTGGGACTACGAGCAGTACTTC.

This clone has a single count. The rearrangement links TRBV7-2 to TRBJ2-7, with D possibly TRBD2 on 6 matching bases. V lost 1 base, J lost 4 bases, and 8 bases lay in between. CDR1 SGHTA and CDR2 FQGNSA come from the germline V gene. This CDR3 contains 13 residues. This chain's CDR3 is CASSLVSGYEQYV. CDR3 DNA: TGTGCCAGCAGCTTAGTTAGCGGATACGAGCAGTACGTC.

The CDR3 loop reads CASSLWRGYSVTNEQFF. In nucleotides, the CDR3 is TGTGCCAGCAGCTTGTGGCGTGGATATAGCGTGACTAATGAGCAGTTCTTC. The chain uses TRBV5-5 and TRBJ2-1, with D perhaps TRBD2 (5 bases). CDR1 and CDR2 (germline): SGHKS, YYEKEE (reference sequence). This CDR3 is 17 amino acids long. V lost 1 base to trimming and J lost 7 bases, with 21 bases between them.

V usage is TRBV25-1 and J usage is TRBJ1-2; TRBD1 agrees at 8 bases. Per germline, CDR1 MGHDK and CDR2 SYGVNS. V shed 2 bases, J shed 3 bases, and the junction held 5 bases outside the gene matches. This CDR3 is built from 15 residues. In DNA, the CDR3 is TGTGCCAGCAGTGAAGGACAGGGCAGAGACTATGGCTACACCTTC. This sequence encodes CASSEGQGRDYGYTF.

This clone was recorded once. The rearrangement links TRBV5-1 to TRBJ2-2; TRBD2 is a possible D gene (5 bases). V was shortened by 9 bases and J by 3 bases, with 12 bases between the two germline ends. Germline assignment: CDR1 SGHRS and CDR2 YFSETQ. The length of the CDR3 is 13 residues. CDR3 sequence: CATTKEDTGELFF. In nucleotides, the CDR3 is TGCGCCACCACAAAGGAGGACACCGGGGAGCTGTTTTTT.

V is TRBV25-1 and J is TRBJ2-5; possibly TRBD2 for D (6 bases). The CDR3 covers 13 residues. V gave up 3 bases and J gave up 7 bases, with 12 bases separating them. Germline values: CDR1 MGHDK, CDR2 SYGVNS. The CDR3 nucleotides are TGTGCCAGCAGTGACGGGGGAATGGGGACCCAGTACTTC. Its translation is CASSDGGMGTQYF.